The rows below give T cell receptor beta chains drawn from one sample of a study of cytomegalovirus exposure and HLA in healthy donors. The method was immunoSEQ multiplex PCR; TCRdb's version includes in-frame clones alone and lacks a portion of them. This sample has about 84,000 clones, with roughly 73% found just once. Material: PBMCs. The receptors shown here come from a male donor in good health and CMV-seropositive. Each CDR3 is given with its conserved first and last residue. The D gene is left open where the match is weak. Clone size is shown for a subset of rows, as once, few, many or a class of expanded clone.

clone_size,v_call,d_call,j_call,cdr3_nt,cdr3_aa
.,TRBV19,.,TRBJ2-6,TGTGCCAGTACAAACAGGGCTGGGGCCAACGTCCTGACTTTC,CASTNRAGANVLTF
.,TRBV27,.,TRBJ2-7,TGTGCCAGCAGTTCAGGGATCCGATACGAGCAGTACTTC,CASSSGIRYEQYF
.,TRBV28,TRBD2,TRBJ2-7,TGTGCCAGCAGACACGGCCTCGACCTAGCGGGATCGGGAGAGCAGTACTTC,CASRHGLDLAGSGEQYF
.,TRBV28,TRBD1,TRBJ1-5,TGTGCCAGCAGTTTACGGCAGGGGGAACAGCCCCAGCATTTT,CASSLRQGEQPQHF
.,TRBV13,TRBD1,TRBJ2-2,TGTGCCAGCAGCTTAGGCGCCGGGACAGGGTCGAACACCGGGGAGCTGTTTTTT,CASSLGAGTGSNTGELFF
.,TRBV6-5,TRBD2,TRBJ2-7,TGTGCCAGCAGTTCACTCCGGACTAGCGGGAGGGGCGAGCAGTACTTC,CASSSLRTSGRGEQYF
.,TRBV1,.,TRBJ2-7,TGCACCAGCAGCCAAGAGGGACTAGCGGGAGATTCCTACGAGCAGTACTTC,CTSSQEGLAGDSYEQYF
.,TRBV9,.,TRBJ2-1,TGTGCCAGCAGCACTAAAGTTTACTCGGTCGTGCAGTTCTTC,CASSTKVYSVVQFF
.,TRBV28,TRBD2,TRBJ2-7,TGTGCCAGCAGTTTCGGACTAGCGTCTAGCGAGCAGTACTTC,CASSFGLASSEQYF
once,TRBV13,TRBD2,TRBJ2-7,TGTGCCAGCAGACGAACGGGACTAGCAGGCTACGAGCAGTACTTC,CASRRTGLAGYEQYF
.,TRBV7-3,TRBD2,TRBJ2-2,TGTGCCAGCAGCTGGAGCGGGAGGTTGGGCACCGGGGAGCTGTTTTTT,CASSWSGRLGTGELFF
.,TRBV19,.,TRBJ2-3,TGTGCCAGTACAATGGCGGGACCCACAGATACGCAGTATTTT,CASTMAGPTDTQYF
.,TRBV7-8,.,TRBJ1-5,TGTGCCAGCAGCTTAGCTGAGGGTCAGCCCCAGCATTTT,CASSLAEGQPQHF
.,TRBV7-3,TRBD1,TRBJ2-1,TGTGCCAGCAGCTTTTCACGGACAGGGGGCGTCAATGAGCAGTTCTTC,CASSFSRTGGVNEQFF
.,TRBV5-1,TRBD1,TRBJ2-1,TGCGCCAGCAGCTGGAGTCGACAGGGTCCGAGGTTGAATGAGCAGTTCTTC,CASSWSRQGPRLNEQFF
.,TRBV4-3,TRBD1,TRBJ2-3,TGCGCCAGCAGCCAAGAGATAGGGACAGGCGCAGATACGCAGTATTTT,CASSQEIGTGADTQYF
.,TRBV9,TRBD1,TRBJ1-1,TGTGCCAGCAGCGTAGACGACAGGGGCAGGACTGAAGCTTTCTTT,CASSVDDRGRTEAFF
.,TRBV9,TRBD1,TRBJ2-1,TGTGCCAGCAGCGTTATTCCCGGGACAGTTAGCTCCTACAATGAGCAGTTCTTC,CASSVIPGTVSSYNEQFF
.,TRBV10-3,TRBD1,TRBJ1-5,TGTGCCATCAGTGCGGACAGGAGCAGCAATCAGCCCCAGCATTTT,CAISADRSSNQPQHF
once,TRBV5-4,TRBD2,TRBJ2-2,TGTGCCAGCAGTTGGGGACTAGCGGGAGGTAACACCGGGGAGCTGTTTTTT,CASSWGLAGGNTGELFF
.,TRBV5-4,.,TRBJ2-1,TGTGCCAGCAGCTTGGGCAGGGACTACAATGAGCAGTTCTTC,CASSLGRDYNEQFF
.,TRBV2,.,TRBJ2-3,TGTGCCACAATCAAGGGGGGGAGCTCCACAGATACGCAGTATTTT,CATIKGGSSTDTQYF
once,TRBV2,.,TRBJ1-1,TGTGCCAGCAGCGGGCGGGTAGCTATCATGAACACTGAAGCTTTCTTT,CASSGRVAIMNTEAFF
.,TRBV19,.,TRBJ2-1,TGTGCCAGTAGCACAGGTCCTGAGCAGTTCTTC,CASSTGPEQFF
.,TRBV6-1,TRBD1,TRBJ2-1,TGTGCCAGCAGTGAAGCGCCTAGGGGGCAGGAGGTATTCTTC,CASSEAPRGQEVFF
.,TRBV28,TRBD1,TRBJ1-2,TGTGCCAGCAGACCGGGACAGGTTTTTGGCTACACCTTC,CASRPGQVFGYTF
.,TRBV28,.,TRBJ2-1,TGTGCCAGCAGTTTATACGGCGGGAACTCCTACAATGAGCAGTTCTTC,CASSLYGGNSYNEQFF
few,TRBV5-6,TRBD2,TRBJ2-4,TGTGCCAGCAGTGAACTAGCGGGGCTGTCAGGGGCCAAAAACATTCAGTACTTC,CASSELAGLSGAKNIQYF
once,TRBV5-1,.,TRBJ2-6,TGCGCCAGCAGCTTCGACAGGAGATTCTCTGGGGCCAACGTCCTGACTTTC,CASSFDRRFSGANVLTF
once,TRBV28,TRBD1,TRBJ1-2,TGTGCCAGCAGTTTTCTGACAGGGGGCCTGAATGGCTACACCTTC,CASSFLTGGLNGYTF
.,TRBV25-1,.,TRBJ2-2,TGTGCCAGCGGATACAGGGGAGTTGGGGACTCCGGGGAGCTGTTTTTT,CASGYRGVGDSGELFF
.,TRBV6-5,.,TRBJ2-6,TGTGCCAGCAGCGGGTCTGGGGCCAACGTCCTGACTTTC,CASSGSGANVLTF
.,TRBV28,TRBD2,TRBJ2-1,TGTGCCAGCAGTCCAACTAGCGGACCCTTCTACAATGAGCAGTTCTTC,CASSPTSGPFYNEQFF
many,TRBV6-5,.,TRBJ2-7,TGTGCCAGCAGTTACTCGAATCTGGGCAGCTACGAGCAGTACTTC,CASSYSNLGSYEQYF
.,TRBV6-1,.,TRBJ1-5,TGTGCCAGCAGTGACAGTTTCAATCAGCCCCAGCATTTT,CASSDSFNQPQHF
.,TRBV9,.,TRBJ1-1,TGTGCCAGCAGCCGGGAGGGGGGGAGCACTGAAGCTTTCTTT,CASSREGGSTEAFF
.,TRBV5-1,.,TRBJ2-5,TGCGCCAGCAGCTTTGGGGCAGCGAAAGAGACCCAGTACTTC,CASSFGAAKETQYF
.,TRBV7-2,TRBD1,TRBJ1-2,TGTGCCAGCAGCGCGACAGGGGGCGACTATGGCTACACCTTC,CASSATGGDYGYTF
.,TRBV29-1,TRBD2,TRBJ2-1,TGCAGCGTTGGGGGGGGCCCTAGCGGGAGGGTAATCAATGAGCAGTTCTTC,CSVGGGPSGRVINEQFF
.,TRBV4-2,TRBD2,TRBJ2-5,TGTGCCAGCAGCCGAGATCCGGGACTAGTGGGTAAAGAGACCCAGTACTTC,CASSRDPGLVGKETQYF
.,TRBV2,.,TRBJ2-1,TGTGCCAGCAAGCTACTAGGCGGGCAGTTCTTC,CASKLLGGQFF
.,TRBV4-1,.,TRBJ1-2,TGCGCCAGCAGCCCGGGATGGAACTATGGCTACACCTTC,CASSPGWNYGYTF
once,TRBV4-2,.,TRBJ1-5,TGTGCCAGCAGCCAAGAGAACCCCCCAACGGGTCAGCCCCAGCATTTT,CASSQENPPTGQPQHF
.,TRBV28,.,TRBJ2-7,TGTGCCAGCAGTTCGATGACAGGCCCCTACGAGCAGTACTTC,CASSSMTGPYEQYF
.,TRBV15,.,TRBJ2-7,TGTGCCACCAGCAGAGATCAACCGGCCTACGAGCAGTACTTC,CATSRDQPAYEQYF